One and the same sample provided the 10 T cell receptor beta chains below, sequenced in a study of molecular identifiers for immune sequencing clone quantification. A single record per CDR3 protein comes from TCRdb applying MiXCR to the PCR reads. The table records nearly 650,000 distinct CDR3 sequences, 25% of them present only once. Sequencing input: naive CD8+ T cells from blood, with Jurkat cell RNA spiked in. The subset is: FACS-sorted CD8+CD4-CCR7+CD45RA+ naive T cells. All receptors derive from a human donor in good health. Some libraries in this study had Jurkat cell RNA spiked in.

This clonotype occurred many times. The rearrangement uses TRBV24-1 and TRBJ2-1; either TRBD1 or TRBD2 may fit D (5 bases each). In germline, CDR1 is KGHDR, CDR2 SFDVKD. This CDR3 contains 14 residues. V was cut by 2 bases and J by 2 bases, with 6 bases left in between. The CDR3 sequence: CATSDSGPYNEQFF. CDR3 nucleotides: TGTGCCACCAGTGATTCGGGGCCCTACAATGAGCAGTTCTTC.

In this sample, this clonotype turned up many times. The rearrangement links TRBV27 to TRBJ1-1; D is ambiguous. Germline lookup yields CDR1 MNHEY and CDR2 SMNVEV (reference sequence). This CDR3 has 14 amino acids. V lost 8 bases to trimming and J lost 0 bases, with 13 bases between them. For the CDR3, the DNA is TGTGCCAGCGATGGACTGAGTATGAACACTGAAGCTTTCTTT. Residues: CASDGLSMNTEAFF.

In regard to this clonotype: A read error may be the cause here, since a much bigger clone is one base away. Likely a read error: the CDR3 ends without its conserved phenylalanine or tryptophan. CDR3 sequence: CATSSSLRETQYY. As DNA, the CDR3 is TGTGCCACCAGCTCCTCCCTTCGGGAGACCCAGTACTAC. This chain links TRBV15 with TRBJ2-5; unclear D gene. This CDR3 comprises 13 residues. Germline CDR1 reads LNHNV; CDR2 reads YYDKDF (reference sequence). The V and J ends lost 5 bases and 5 bases respectively, with 12 bases between them.

The chain uses TRBV5-1 and TRBJ2-5, with TRBD1 as a possible D gene (6 bases). With 4 bases removed from V and 0 bases from J, the gap between germline ends came to 13 bases. There are 15 residues in the CDR3. Germline-derived CDR1 and CDR2 are SGHRS and YFSETQ. This chain's CDR3 is CASSPGTTYQETQYF. CDR3 sequence (DNA): TGCGCCAGCAGCCCCGGGACAACATACCAAGAGACCCAGTACTTC.

This chain links TRBV6-5 with TRBJ1-1, with D maybe TRBD1 (6 bases). The length of the CDR3 is 15 residues. The V gene lost 0 bases and the J gene lost 3 bases, with 11 bases spanning the gap. Germline lookup yields CDR1 MNHEY and CDR2 SVGAGI. CDR3 nucleotide sequence: TGTGCCAGCAGTTACTCGAGGGGGGGACACACTGAAGCTTTCTTT. Translated, it gives CASSYSRGGHTEAFF.

There are many counts of this clonotype. V gene TRBV6-5 combines with J gene TRBJ2-1; 9 nucleotides align to TRBD1. Germline CDR1 and CDR2: MNHEY and SVGAGI. The CDR3 runs to 15 residues. Trimming took 2 bases from V and 8 from J; bases not matched to a gene: 7. CDR3 region: CASSYHRDRVDEQFF. The CDR3 DNA reads TGTGCCAGCAGTTACCATCGGGACAGGGTCGATGAGCAGTTCTTC.

The chain carries TRBV27 and TRBJ2-3; D remains unclear. Trimming stripped 2 bases from V and 0 bases from J, with 24 bases between. Germline CDR1 and CDR2: MNHEY and SMNVEV (reference sequence). This CDR3 has 20 residues. CDR3: CASSLTVSLGSEYSTDTQYF. For the CDR3, the DNA is TGTGCCAGCAGTTTAACAGTTTCCCTAGGTTCGGAATATAGCACAGATACGCAGTATTTT.

J is TRBJ2-5 and V is TRBV27; D tentatively reads TRBD1 or TRBD2 (6 bases each). CDR3 size: 14 residues. V lost 8 bases, J lost 5 bases, and 18 bases lay in between. CDR1 and CDR2 (germline): MNHEY, SMNVEV (reference sequence). Here the CDR3 reads CASGDGGPLETQYF. The CDR3 nucleotides are TGTGCCAGCGGCGATGGGGGGCCGTTGGAGACCCAGTACTTC.

V gene TRBV6-2 or TRBV6-3 combines with J gene TRBJ2-2; D not certain. Germline CDR1 and CDR2: MNHEY and SVGEGT. The CDR3 has 14 amino acids. The V gene lost 0 bases and the J gene lost 4 bases, with 6 bases spanning the gap. Here the CDR3 reads CASSYSISTGELFF. Written as DNA, the CDR3 is TGTGCCAGCAGTTACTCGATTTCCACCGGGGAGCTGTTTTTT.

A few counts support this clonotype. A much more abundant neighbour one base away suggests this may be a read error. V usage is TRBV29-1 and J usage is TRBJ2-3, with D hard to call. This CDR3 comprises 12 residues. Germline values: CDR1 SQVTM, CDR2 ANQGSEA. As DNA, the CDR3 is TGCGGCCAGCGTAGGGGCACAGATACGCAGTATTTT. It encodes CGQRRGTDTQYF.